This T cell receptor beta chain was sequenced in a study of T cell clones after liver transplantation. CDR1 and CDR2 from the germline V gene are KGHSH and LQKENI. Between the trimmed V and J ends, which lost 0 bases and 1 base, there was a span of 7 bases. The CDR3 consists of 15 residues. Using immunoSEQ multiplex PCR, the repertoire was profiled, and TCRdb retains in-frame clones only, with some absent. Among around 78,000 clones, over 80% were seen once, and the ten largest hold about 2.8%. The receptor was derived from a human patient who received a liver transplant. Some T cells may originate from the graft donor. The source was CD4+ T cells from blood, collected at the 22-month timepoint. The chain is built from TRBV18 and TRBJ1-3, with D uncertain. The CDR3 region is CASSPPGGSGNTIYF. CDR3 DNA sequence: TGTGCCAGCTCACCACCGGGAGGGTCTGGAAACACCATATATTTT. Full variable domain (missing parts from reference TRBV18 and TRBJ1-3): NAGVMQNPRHLVRRRGQEARLRCSPMKGHSHVYWYRQLPEEGLKFMVYLQKENIIDESGMPKERFSAEFPKEGPSILRIQQVVRGDSAAYFCASSPPGGSGNTIYFGEGSWLTVV.